This is a list of T cell receptor beta chains from one sample in a study of T cell responses to AZD1222 COVID-19 vaccine. Libraries were prepared by immunoSEQ multiplex PCR; TCRdb keeps only in-frame clonotypes and omits some of them. Here the sample spans fewer than 120,000 clones, around 90% being singletons. Sequenced here: peripheral blood, sampled 28 days after the second AZD1222 dose. The receptors shown here come from an adult who received the AZD1222 COVID-19 vaccine. CDR3s include the opening cysteine and the closing phenylalanine or tryptophan. D genes are given only for firm matches. Clone sizes are given selectively: once, few, many, or a class where the clone is expanded.

clone size	V gene	D gene	J gene	CDR3 length	CDR3 protein	CDR3 DNA
.	TRBV28	.	TRBJ2-7	15	CASSTGLGHPYEQYF	TGTGCCAGCAGCACGGGACTTGGGCACCCTTACGAGCAGTACTTC
.	TRBV12-3/TRBV12-4	TRBD1	TRBJ1-2	13	CASSRRQGDGYTF	TGTGCCAGCAGCCGGAGACAGGGTGATGGCTACACCTTC
.	TRBV29-1	TRBD1	TRBJ1-4	15	CSVAQGAATNEKLFF	TGCAGCGTTGCACAGGGGGCAGCAACTAATGAAAAACTGTTTTTT
.	TRBV3-1/TRBV3-2	.	TRBJ2-1	11	CASSQEAEQFF	TGTGCCAGCAGCCAAGAGGCTGAGCAGTTCTTC
.	TRBV4-2	.	TRBJ2-1	13	CASSQERVDEQFF	TGTGCCAGCAGCCAAGAGAGGGTAGACGAGCAGTTCTTC
.	TRBV5-1	.	TRBJ2-5	12	CASSAAQETQYF	TGCGCCAGCAGCGCCGCCCAAGAGACCCAGTACTTC
.	TRBV11-2	TRBD2	TRBJ2-4	16	CASSWLLAGGPRFLYF	TGTGCCAGCAGCTGGCTTTTAGCGGGGGGGCCGAGGTTTCTGTACTTC
.	TRBV12-3/TRBV12-4	.	TRBJ1-2	13	CASSLRDNYGYTF	TGTGCCAGCAGTTTAAGGGATAACTATGGCTACACCTTC
.	TRBV9	TRBD2	TRBJ2-7	15	CASSPRTSGGYEQYF	TGTGCCAGCAGCCCTCGGACTAGCGGGGGCTACGAGCAGTACTTC
.	TRBV19	TRBD2	TRBJ2-1	14	CASSIQRGVVEQFF	TGTGCCAGTAGTATCCAGCGGGGGGTTGTTGAGCAGTTCTTC
.	TRBV3-1/TRBV3-2	TRBD1	TRBJ2-2	16	CASSQKTGVVGGELFF	TGTGCCAGCAGCCAGAAGACAGGGGTGGTAGGCGGGGAGCTGTTTTTT
.	TRBV5-1	.	TRBJ2-6	16	CASSRDIPQGANVLTF	TGCGCCAGCAGCAGAGACATCCCCCAGGGGGCCAACGTCCTGACTTTC
few	TRBV18	.	TRBJ1-5	15	CASSPTQASNQPQHF	TGTGCCAGCTCACCAACACAGGCTAGCAATCAGCCCCAGCATTTT
.	TRBV6-5	.	TRBJ1-6	15	CASIIQDTYNSPLHF	TGTGCCAGCATTATACAGGACACTTATAATTCACCCCTCCACTTT
.	TRBV6-5	.	TRBJ1-3	15	CASSPQARSGNTIYF	TGTGCCAGCAGTCCACAGGCCCGCTCTGGAAACACCATATATTTT
few	TRBV5-8	.	TRBJ1-4	14	CASRSGWSGEKLFF	TGTGCCAGCAGATCGGGATGGTCGGGTGAAAAACTGTTTTTT
many	TRBV6-5	.	TRBJ2-2	14	CASSRMGETGELFF	TGTGCCAGCAGCCGAATGGGGGAGACCGGGGAGCTGTTTTTT
.	TRBV5-8	.	TRBJ1-1	13	CASSFASYTEAFF	TGTGCCAGCAGCTTTGCTTCGTACACTGAAGCTTTCTTT
.	TRBV5-1	TRBD2	TRBJ2-1	15	CASSERLAGIDEQFF	TGCGCCAGCAGCGAAAGACTAGCGGGGATAGATGAGCAGTTCTTC
.	TRBV25-1	TRBD1	TRBJ1-6	13	CASSRGQLSPLHF	TGTGCCAGCAGTAGGGGGCAACTTTCACCCCTCCACTTT
.	TRBV14	.	TRBJ1-2	13	CASSQGGNYGYTF	TGTGCCAGCAGCCAAGGGGGGAACTATGGCTACACCTTC
.	TRBV7-9	TRBD1	TRBJ1-6	15	CASSLARQGDSPLHF	TGTGCCAGCAGCTTAGCTCGACAGGGTGATTCACCCCTCCACTTT
.	TRBV7-2	.	TRBJ1-5	13	CASSLGRNQPQHF	TGTGCCAGCAGCTTAGGTAGGAATCAGCCCCAGCATTTT
.	TRBV28	.	TRBJ1-1	15	CASSLSPTVVTEAFF	TGTGCCAGCAGTTTATCACCAACAGTTGTCACTGAAGCTTTCTTT
.	TRBV28	.	TRBJ2-3	13	CASSLQGSDTQYF	TGTGCCAGCAGTTTACAGGGTTCAGATACGCAGTATTTT
.	TRBV5-1	TRBD1	TRBJ2-7	14	CASSSSGGSYEQYF	TGCGCCAGCAGCTCATCAGGGGGCAGCTACGAGCAGTACTTC
.	TRBV28	.	TRBJ1-1	14	CASSTSPGDSEAFF	TGTGCCAGCAGTACAAGCCCAGGGGACTCTGAAGCTTTCTTT
.	TRBV6-6	.	TRBJ2-3	17	CASSPLGAGASTDTQYF	TGTGCCAGCAGTCCGCTCGGGGCGGGCGCTAGCACAGATACGCAGTATTTT
once	TRBV19	.	TRBJ1-5	16	CASTQRKGVSNQPQHF	TGTGCCAGTACCCAAAGAAAAGGGGTTAGCAATCAGCCCCAGCATTTT
.	TRBV18	.	TRBJ1-1	11	CASSPGSQAFF	TGTGCCAGCTCACCAGGGTCCCAAGCTTTCTTT
.	TRBV7-8	TRBD1	TRBJ2-1	15	CASSWTGRTYNEQFF	TGTGCCAGCAGCTGGACAGGGAGGACCTACAATGAGCAGTTCTTC
.	TRBV2	.	TRBJ1-2	13	CASSVGTAYGYTF	TGTGCCAGCAGTGTTGGGACGGCGTATGGCTACACCTTC
.	TRBV6-5	TRBD2	TRBJ2-3	13	CASSYRGADTQYF	TGTGCCAGCAGTTACCGGGGGGCAGATACGCAGTATTTT
.	TRBV3-1/TRBV3-2	.	TRBJ1-4	14	CASSQRWREGELFF	TGTGCCAGCAGCCAAAGGTGGCGGGAGGGAGAACTGTTTTTT